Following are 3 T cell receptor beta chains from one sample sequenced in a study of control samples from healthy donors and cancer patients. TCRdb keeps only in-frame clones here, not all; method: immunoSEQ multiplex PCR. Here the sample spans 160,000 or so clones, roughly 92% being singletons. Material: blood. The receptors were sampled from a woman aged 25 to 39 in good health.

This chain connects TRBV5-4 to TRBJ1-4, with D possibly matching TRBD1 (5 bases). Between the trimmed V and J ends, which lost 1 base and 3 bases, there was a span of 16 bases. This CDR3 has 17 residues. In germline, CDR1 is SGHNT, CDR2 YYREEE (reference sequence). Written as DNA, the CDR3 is TGTGCCAGCAGCTTGTCTCGGGAAGGGGCGGCTAATGAAAAACTGTTTTTT. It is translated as CASSLSREGAANEKLFF.

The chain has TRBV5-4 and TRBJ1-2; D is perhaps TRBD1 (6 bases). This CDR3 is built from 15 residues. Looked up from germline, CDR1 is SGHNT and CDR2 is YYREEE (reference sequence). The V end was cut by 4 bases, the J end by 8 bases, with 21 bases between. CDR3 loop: CASSPGGARVAGYTF. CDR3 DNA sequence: TGTGCCAGCAGCCCGGGGGGGGCTAGGGTCGCGGGCTACACCTTC.

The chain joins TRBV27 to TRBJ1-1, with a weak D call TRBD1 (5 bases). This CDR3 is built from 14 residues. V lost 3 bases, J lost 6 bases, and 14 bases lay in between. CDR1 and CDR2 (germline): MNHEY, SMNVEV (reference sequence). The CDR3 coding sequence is TGTGCCAGCAGTTTTGGCAGGGATTTCGCTGAAGCTTTCTTT. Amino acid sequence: CASSFGRDFAEAFF.